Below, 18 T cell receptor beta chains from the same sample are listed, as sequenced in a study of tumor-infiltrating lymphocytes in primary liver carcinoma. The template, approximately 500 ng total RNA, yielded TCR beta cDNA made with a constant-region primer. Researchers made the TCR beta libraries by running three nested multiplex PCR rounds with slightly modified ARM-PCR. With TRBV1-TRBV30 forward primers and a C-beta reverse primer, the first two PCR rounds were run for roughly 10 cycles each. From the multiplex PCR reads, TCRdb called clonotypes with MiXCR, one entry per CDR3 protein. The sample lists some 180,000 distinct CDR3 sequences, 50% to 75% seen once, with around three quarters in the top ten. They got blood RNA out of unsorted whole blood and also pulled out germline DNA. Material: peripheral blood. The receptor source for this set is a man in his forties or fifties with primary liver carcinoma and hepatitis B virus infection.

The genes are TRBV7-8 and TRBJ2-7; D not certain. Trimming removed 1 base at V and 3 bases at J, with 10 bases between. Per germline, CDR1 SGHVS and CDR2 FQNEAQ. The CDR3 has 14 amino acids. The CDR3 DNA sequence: TGTGCCAGCAGCTTAGGGCGCCAAGGCTACGAGCAGTACTTC. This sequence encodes CASSLGRQGYEQYF.

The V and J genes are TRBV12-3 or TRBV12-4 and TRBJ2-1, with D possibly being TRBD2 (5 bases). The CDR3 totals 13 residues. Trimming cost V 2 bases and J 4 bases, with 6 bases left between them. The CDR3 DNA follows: TGTGCCAGCAGTTTAAGGGAGTACAATGAGCAGTTCTTC. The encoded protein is CASSLREYNEQFF.

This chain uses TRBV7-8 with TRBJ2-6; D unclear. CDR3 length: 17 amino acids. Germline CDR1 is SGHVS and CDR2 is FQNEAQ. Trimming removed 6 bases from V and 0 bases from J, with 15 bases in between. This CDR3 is CASRLRPVISGANVLTF. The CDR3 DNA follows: TGTGCCAGCAGGTTGCGCCCTGTGATCTCTGGGGCCAACGTCCTGACTTTC.

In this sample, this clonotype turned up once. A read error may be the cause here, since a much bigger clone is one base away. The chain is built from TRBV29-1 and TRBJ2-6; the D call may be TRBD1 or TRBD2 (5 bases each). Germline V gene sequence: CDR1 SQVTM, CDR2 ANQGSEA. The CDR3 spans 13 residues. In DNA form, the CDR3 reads TGCAGCGTGCCATCTTCCGGGGCCAACGTCCTGAGTTTC. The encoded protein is CSVPSSGANVLSF. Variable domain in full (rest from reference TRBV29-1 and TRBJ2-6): SAVISQKPSRDICQRGTSLTIQCQVDSQVTMMFWYRQQPGQSLTLIATANQGSEATYESGFVIDKFPISRPNLTFSTLTVSNMSPEDSSIYLCSVPSSGANVLSFGAGSRLTVL.

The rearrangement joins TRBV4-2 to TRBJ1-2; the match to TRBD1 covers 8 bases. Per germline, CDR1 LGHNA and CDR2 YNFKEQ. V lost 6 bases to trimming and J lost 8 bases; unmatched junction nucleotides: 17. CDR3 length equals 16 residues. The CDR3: CASSLTPGQEFGGYTF. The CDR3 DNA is TGTGCCAGCAGTCTCACCCCGGGACAGGAGTTTGGGGGCTACACCTTC.

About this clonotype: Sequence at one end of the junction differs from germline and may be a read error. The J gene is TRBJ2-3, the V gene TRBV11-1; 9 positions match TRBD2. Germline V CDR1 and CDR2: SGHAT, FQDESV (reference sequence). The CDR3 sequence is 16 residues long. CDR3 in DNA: TGTGCCGGCAGCCGAGGGGTAGCGGGAGCAGGAGATACGCAGTATTTT. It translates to CAGSRGVAGAGDTQYF.

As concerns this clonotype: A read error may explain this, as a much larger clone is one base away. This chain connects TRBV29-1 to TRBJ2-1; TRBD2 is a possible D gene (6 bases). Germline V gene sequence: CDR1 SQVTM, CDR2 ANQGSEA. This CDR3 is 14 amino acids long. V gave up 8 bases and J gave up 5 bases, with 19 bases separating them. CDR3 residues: CSTSTRGSDNEQFF. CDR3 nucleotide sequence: TGCAGCACATCCACACGGGGGAGCGACAATGAGCAGTTCTTC.

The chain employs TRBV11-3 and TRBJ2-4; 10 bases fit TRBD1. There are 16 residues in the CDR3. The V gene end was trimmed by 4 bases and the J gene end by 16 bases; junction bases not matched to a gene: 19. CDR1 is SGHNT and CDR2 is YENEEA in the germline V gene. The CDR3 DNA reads TGTGCCAGCAGCTCCGGGACAGGGGAGACCAAAAACACTCAATACTTC. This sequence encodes CASSSGTGETKNTQYF.

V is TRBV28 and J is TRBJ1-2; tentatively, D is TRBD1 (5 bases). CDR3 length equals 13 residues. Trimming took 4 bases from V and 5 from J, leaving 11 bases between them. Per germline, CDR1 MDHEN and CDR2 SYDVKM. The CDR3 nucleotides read TGTGCCAGCAGTTATACAGGCCCTTATGGCTACACCTTC. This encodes CASSYTGPYGYTF.

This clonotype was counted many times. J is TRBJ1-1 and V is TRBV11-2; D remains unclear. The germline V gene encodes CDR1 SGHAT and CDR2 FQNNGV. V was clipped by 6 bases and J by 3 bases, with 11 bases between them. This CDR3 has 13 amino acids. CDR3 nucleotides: TGTGCCAGCAGTGTGTCGGGCGACACTGAAGCTTTCTTT. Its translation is CASSVSGDTEAFF.

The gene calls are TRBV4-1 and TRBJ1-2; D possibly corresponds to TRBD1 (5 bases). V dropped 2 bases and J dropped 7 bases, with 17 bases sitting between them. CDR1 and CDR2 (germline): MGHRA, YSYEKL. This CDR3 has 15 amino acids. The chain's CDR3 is CASSQPPRDVSGYTF. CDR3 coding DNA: TGCGCCAGCAGCCAACCCCCCAGGGACGTAAGTGGCTACACCTTC.

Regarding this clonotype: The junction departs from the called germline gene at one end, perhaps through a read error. CDR3 bases: TGTACCAGCAGACGGGGACAGGCTAATGAAAAACTGTTTTTT. Translating gives CTSRRGQANEKLFF. The rearrangement uses TRBV12-3 or TRBV12-4 and TRBJ1-4; TRBD1 matches at 8 bases. CDR3 length: 14 amino acids.

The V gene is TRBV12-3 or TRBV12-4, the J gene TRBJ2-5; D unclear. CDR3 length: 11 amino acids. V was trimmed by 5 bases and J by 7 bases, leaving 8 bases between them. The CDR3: CASSQASTQYF. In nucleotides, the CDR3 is TGTGCCAGCAGTCAGGCGTCGACCCAGTACTTC.

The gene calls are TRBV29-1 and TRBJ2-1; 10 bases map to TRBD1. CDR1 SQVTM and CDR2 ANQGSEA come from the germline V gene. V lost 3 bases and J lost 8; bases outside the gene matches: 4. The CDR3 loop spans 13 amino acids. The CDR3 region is CSVDWDRGDEQFF. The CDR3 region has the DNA TGCAGCGTTGACTGGGACAGGGGCGATGAGCAGTTCTTC.

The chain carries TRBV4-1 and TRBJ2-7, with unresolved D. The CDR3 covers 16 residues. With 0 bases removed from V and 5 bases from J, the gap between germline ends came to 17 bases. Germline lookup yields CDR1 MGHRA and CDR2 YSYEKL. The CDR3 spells CASSQEPPGTRDEQYF. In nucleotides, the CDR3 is TGCGCCAGCAGCCAAGAACCCCCAGGTACCCGGGACGAGCAGTACTTC.

The CDR3 nucleotides are TGTGCCAGCAGCTTGGGTGTCCGACTAGTCATGGATGAGCAGTTCTTC. This encodes CASSLGVRLVMDEQFF. This chain connects TRBV11-2 to TRBJ2-1; D may be TRBD2 (6 bases). Trimming took 3 bases from V and 8 from J, leaving 20 bases between them. CDR1 SGHAT and CDR2 FQNNGV come from the germline V gene. The CDR3 has 16 amino acids.

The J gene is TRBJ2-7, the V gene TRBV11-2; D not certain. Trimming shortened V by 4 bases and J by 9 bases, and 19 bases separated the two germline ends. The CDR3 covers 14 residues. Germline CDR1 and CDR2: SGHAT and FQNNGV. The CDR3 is CASSSVKSNGRQYF. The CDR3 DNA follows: TGTGCCAGCAGCTCCGTCAAGAGCAACGGCAGGCAGTACTTC.

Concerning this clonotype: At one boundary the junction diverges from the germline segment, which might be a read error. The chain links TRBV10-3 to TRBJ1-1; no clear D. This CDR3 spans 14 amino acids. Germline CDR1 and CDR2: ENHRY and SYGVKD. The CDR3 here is CAISAPSMNTKAFF. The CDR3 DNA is TGTGCCATCAGTGCCCCATCCATGAACACTAAAGCTTTCTTT.